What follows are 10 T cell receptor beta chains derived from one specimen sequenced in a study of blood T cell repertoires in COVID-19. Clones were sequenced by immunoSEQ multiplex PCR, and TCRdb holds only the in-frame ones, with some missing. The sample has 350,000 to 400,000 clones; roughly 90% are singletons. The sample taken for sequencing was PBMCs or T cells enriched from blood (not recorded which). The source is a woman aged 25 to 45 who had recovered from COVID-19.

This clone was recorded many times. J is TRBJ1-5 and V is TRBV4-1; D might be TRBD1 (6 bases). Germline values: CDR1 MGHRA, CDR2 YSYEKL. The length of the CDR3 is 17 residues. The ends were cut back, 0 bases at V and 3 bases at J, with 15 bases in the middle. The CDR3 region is CASSQERQVLDNQPQHF. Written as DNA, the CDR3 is TGCGCCAGCAGCCAAGAAAGACAGGTTCTGGACAATCAGCCCCAGCATTTT.

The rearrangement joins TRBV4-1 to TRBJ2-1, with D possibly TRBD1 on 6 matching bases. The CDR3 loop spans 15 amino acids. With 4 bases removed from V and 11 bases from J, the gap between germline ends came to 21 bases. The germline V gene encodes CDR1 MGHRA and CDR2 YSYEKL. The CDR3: CASSPESTYRDKQFF. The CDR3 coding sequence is TGCGCCAGCAGCCCGGAATCAACATACAGGGATAAGCAGTTCTTC.

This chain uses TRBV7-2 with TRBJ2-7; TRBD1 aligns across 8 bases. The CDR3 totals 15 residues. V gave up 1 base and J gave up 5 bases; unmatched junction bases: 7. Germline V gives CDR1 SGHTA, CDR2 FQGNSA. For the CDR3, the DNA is TGTGCCAGCAGCTTAGTACACAGGGGGTATAACGAGCAGTACTTC. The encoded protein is CASSLVHRGYNEQYF.

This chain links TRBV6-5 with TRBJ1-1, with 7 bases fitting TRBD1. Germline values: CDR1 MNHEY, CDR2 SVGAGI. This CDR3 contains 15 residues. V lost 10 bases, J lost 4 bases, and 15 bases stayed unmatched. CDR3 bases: TGTGCCACCAGCCGTGGGACAGCCTTTCTCACTGAAGCTTTCTTT. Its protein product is CATSRGTAFLTEAFF.

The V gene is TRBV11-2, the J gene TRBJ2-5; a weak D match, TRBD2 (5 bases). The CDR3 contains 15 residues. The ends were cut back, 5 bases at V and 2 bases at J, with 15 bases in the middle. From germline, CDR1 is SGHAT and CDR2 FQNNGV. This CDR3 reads CASSPVLGGQETQYF. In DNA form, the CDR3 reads TGTGCCAGCAGCCCAGTATTGGGCGGGCAAGAGACCCAGTACTTC.

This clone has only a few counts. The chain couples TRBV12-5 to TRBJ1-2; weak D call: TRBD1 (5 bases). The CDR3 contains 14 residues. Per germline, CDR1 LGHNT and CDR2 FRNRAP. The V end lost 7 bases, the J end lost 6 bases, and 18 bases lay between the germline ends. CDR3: CASDSRAYGDGYTF. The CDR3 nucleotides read TGTGCTAGTGACTCCAGGGCATACGGAGATGGCTACACCTTC.

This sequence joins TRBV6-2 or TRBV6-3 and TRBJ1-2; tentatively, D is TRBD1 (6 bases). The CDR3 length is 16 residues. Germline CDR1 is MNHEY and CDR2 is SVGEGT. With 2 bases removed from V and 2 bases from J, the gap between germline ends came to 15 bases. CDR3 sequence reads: CASSYASHRENYGYTF. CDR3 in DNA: TGTGCCAGCAGTTACGCCTCCCACAGGGAGAACTATGGCTACACCTTC.

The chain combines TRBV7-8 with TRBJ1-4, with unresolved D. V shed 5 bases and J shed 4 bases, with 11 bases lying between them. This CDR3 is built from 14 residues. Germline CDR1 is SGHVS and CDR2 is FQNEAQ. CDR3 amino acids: CASSPLRYNEKLFF. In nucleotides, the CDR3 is TGTGCCAGCAGCCCACTCCGGTATAATGAAAAACTGTTTTTT.

CDR3: CAISVGRGGAEAFF. CDR3 DNA sequence: TGTGCCATCAGTGTCGGAAGGGGAGGGGCTGAAGCTTTCTTT. The chain uses TRBV10-3 and TRBJ1-1; possible D gene TRBD1, 5 bases. V shed 4 bases and J shed 6 bases, with 15 bases lying between them. Germline assignment: CDR1 ENHRY and CDR2 SYGVKD. The CDR3 consists of 14 residues.

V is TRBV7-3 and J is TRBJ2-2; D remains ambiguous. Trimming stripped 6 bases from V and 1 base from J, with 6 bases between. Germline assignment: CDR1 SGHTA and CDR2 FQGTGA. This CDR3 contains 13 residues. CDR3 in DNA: TGTGCCAGCAGTCCGCGGAACACCGGGGAGCTGTTTTTT. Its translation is CASSPRNTGELFF.